These T cell receptor beta chains were read from a single sample in a study of Graves' ophthalmopathy and Graves' hyperthyroidism. Each CDR3 protein is one row after TCRdb ran MiXCR on the multiplex PCR reads. This table holds about 740,000 distinct CDR3 sequences, roughly two fifths found once. The specimen was peripheral blood. Source of these receptors: an adult man with Graves' ophthalmopathy. Both conserved end residues are part of each CDR3. The order of the fields is CDR3 protein, V gene.

CASSGGGTGTNEKLFF | TRBV19
CAIPGLAGGGETQYF | TRBV25-1
CASSDAGTSGSYEQYF | TRBV25-1
CAITRETNTGELFF | TRBV10-3
CASRLQGVGTATYEQYF | TRBV25-1
CASKTTGLGVGNEQYF | TRBV12-3/TRBV12-4
CASSLGRQGVGEQYF | TRBV11-2
CASASGPLNNEKLFF | TRBV4-2
CSARDEGRITSPLHF | TRBV20-1
CASSATTGNYGYTF | TRBV25-1
CASSHRDRRDGYTF | TRBV9
CSVAQLRERRGSTDTQYF | TRBV29-1
CASSPLAAQETQYF | TRBV2
CASGSALGEQYF | TRBV19
CASRNTGTGSPLHF | TRBV5-1
CAISGRGYNQPQHF | TRBV10-3
CASGGRAVYEQYF | TRBV7-6
CASSLGGNYGSNEKLFF | TRBV7-6
CASSLGSPYGYTF | TRBV7-9
CASSDKTGGGQPQHF | TRBV2
CASSLRLAGTQETQYF | TRBV11-2
CASSPISSRGTEAFF | TRBV9
CSVEEGSGEQYF | TRBV29-1
CASSQEEESYEQYF | TRBV7-9
CASSLGAGKAAGANVLTF | TRBV7-2
CATSRSTTGETQYF | TRBV15
CAISTDRGNTEAFF | TRBV10-3
CASSFTGNHEQYF | TRBV7-9
CSARRQGPLSGNTIYF | TRBV20-1
CANRGLDTGELFF | TRBV10-3
CASSKTGPTEAFF | TRBV5-1
CATSDPGTGGRISNQPQHF | TRBV24-1
CASSPNLSWNEQYF | TRBV9
CASSAPGHEKLFF | TRBV7-9
CASSFAGISGEKLFF | TRBV7-4
CASSKGPSYEQYF | TRBV19